This entry lists 22 T cell receptor beta chains sequenced from one sample in a study of T cells in Graves' hyperthyroidism and ophthalmopathy. From RNA transcripts, TCR beta CDR3 regions were amplified. In the first-round RT-PCR of the TCR CDR3, the HTBI primer set was used. TCRdb used MiXCR to reprocess the multiplex PCR reads, holding one entry per CDR3 protein. Of about 600,000 distinct CDR3 sequences in the sample, more than 15% were seen once. The sample taken for sequencing was blood. The receptors were sampled from a woman aged 40 to 49 with Graves' ophthalmopathy.

This clonotype was found a few times. Written as DNA, the CDR3 is TGTGCCAGCAGTGAAGCGCGGGAGCCCCAGCATTTT. It translates to CASSEAREPQHF. The chain couples TRBV2 to TRBJ1-5, with D unresolved. The CDR3 spans 12 residues. Germline lookup yields CDR1 SNHLY and CDR2 FYNNEI. V dropped 0 bases and J dropped 8 bases, with 5 bases sitting between them.

This clonotype occurred many times. The chain carries TRBV11-3 and TRBJ2-3; D call uncertain. CDR3 length: 14 residues. V was trimmed by 5 bases and J by 0 bases, leaving 9 bases between them. Per germline, CDR1 SGHNT and CDR2 YENEEA. The CDR3 region is CASSPHESTDTQYF. The CDR3 coding sequence is TGTGCCAGCAGCCCCCACGAGAGCACAGATACGCAGTATTTT.

The chain couples TRBV29-1 to TRBJ2-5, with a tentative D call TRBD2 (6 bases). This CDR3 is 13 amino acids long. CDR1 and CDR2 (germline): SQVTM, ANQGSEA. V was clipped by 8 bases and J by 2 bases, with 15 bases between them. The CDR3 DNA reads TGCAGCATCACGGGACTCCTACAAGAGACCCAGTACTTC. Its protein is CSITGLLQETQYF.

In its sample, this clonotype was seen many times. The V gene is TRBV20-1, the J gene TRBJ2-7; D is ambiguous. This CDR3 is 15 amino acids long. Trimming cost V 5 bases and J 2 bases, with 19 bases left between them. The germline V gene encodes CDR1 DFQATT and CDR2 SNEGSKA (reference sequence). The CDR3 nucleotides are TGCAGTGCTCCGCCCCCGGCAGTCCAGACCTACGAGCAGTACTTC. Protein sequence: CSAPPPAVQTYEQYF.

This clonotype was counted ten times or more. The V and J genes are TRBV20-1 and TRBJ2-1; 7 positions match TRBD1. Germline V lookup: CDR1 DFQATT, CDR2 SNEGSKA (reference sequence). The CDR3 contains 15 residues. The junction had 15 bases not matched to a gene; V was cut back by 6 bases and J by 7 bases. This CDR3 is CSAHKIDRVVNEQFF. In nucleotides, the CDR3 is TGCAGTGCACACAAAATAGACAGGGTCGTGAATGAGCAGTTCTTC.

As concerns this clonotype: Possible read error: a much larger clone is one base away. The rearrangement links TRBV3-1 to TRBJ2-7, with D perhaps given as TRBD1 or TRBD2 (6 bases each). The end of the DNA fits TRBJ2-1 better, so the J call may be wrong. CDR3 size: 15 residues. Per germline, CDR1 LGHDT and CDR2 YNNKEL (reference sequence). CDR3 loop: CASSPPRGRPYEQFF. The CDR3 DNA follows: TGTGCCAGCAGCCCTCCGAGGGGGAGGCCCTACGAGCAGTTCTTC.

In its sample, this clonotype was seen a few times. The rearrangement links TRBV5-4 to TRBJ2-7, with 8 bases fitting TRBD2. Trimming removed 4 bases from V and 2 bases from J; junction bases left unmatched: 8. Germline V gives CDR1 SGHNT, CDR2 YYREEE (reference sequence). The CDR3 is 15 residues long. This chain's CDR3 is CASSAQTSVTYEQYF. For the CDR3, the DNA is TGTGCCAGCAGCGCCCAGACTAGCGTGACCTACGAGCAGTACTTC. Drawing the rest from reference TRBV5-4 and TRBJ2-7, the complete variable domain is ETGVTQSPTHLIKTRGQQVTLRCSSQSGHNTVSWYQQALGQGPQFIFQYYREEENGRGNFPPRFSGLQFPNYSSELNVNALELDDSALYLCASSAQTSVTYEQYFGPGTRLTVT.

This clonotype came up many times. The chain couples TRBV20-1 to TRBJ2-1; D tentatively fits TRBD1 or TRBD2 (5 bases each). Germline lookup yields CDR1 DFQATT and CDR2 SNEGSKA (reference sequence). This CDR3 region has 15 residues. Trimming took off 3 bases at V and 6 bases at J, with 18 bases between the two ends. CDR3 sequence reads: CSARGVGLGVNEQFF. Written as DNA, the CDR3 is TGCAGTGCTAGGGGGGTCGGACTGGGCGTCAATGAGCAGTTCTTC.

The chain is built from TRBV7-8 and TRBJ2-1; weak D call: TRBD2 (5 bases). Trimming took off 5 bases at V and 6 bases at J, with 17 bases between the two ends. Germline assignment: CDR1 SGHVS and CDR2 FQNEAQ. There are 15 residues in the CDR3. CDR3 nucleotide sequence: TGTGCCAGCAGCCTAAGGCGGGTTACAGTCAATGAGCAGTTCTTC. It translates to CASSLRRVTVNEQFF. Full variable domain (rest looked up from reference TRBV7-8 and TRBJ2-1): GAGVSQSPRYKVAKRGQDVALRCDPISGHVSLFWYQQALGQGPEFLTYFQNEAQLDKSGLPSDRFFAERPEGSVSTLKIQRTQQEDSAVYLCASSLRRVTVNEQFFGPGTRLTVL.

This clonotype was recorded at least ten times. The chain couples TRBV28 to TRBJ1-5; D not resolved. CDR3 length equals 13 residues. The germline gives CDR1 MDHEN, CDR2 SYDVKM. Trimming removed 2 bases from V and 3 bases from J, with 5 bases in between. CDR3 coding DNA: TGTGCCAGCAGTTTAGACCACAATCAGCCCCAGCATTTT. Its protein product is CASSLDHNQPQHF.

The chain recombines TRBV6-2 or TRBV6-3 with TRBJ2-1; D is perhaps TRBD2 (6 bases). CDR1 is MNHEY, CDR2 SVGEGT, per germline. Trimming shortened V by 2 bases and J by 0 bases, and 11 bases separated the two germline ends. The CDR3 has 16 residues. The DNA for the CDR3 is TGTGCCAGCAGTTACATCCGGGGGACCTCCTACAATGAGCAGTTCTTC. This translates into CASSYIRGTSYNEQFF.

This clonotype was detected a few times. The chain is built from TRBV6-1 and TRBJ2-6; D may be TRBD1 (6 bases). Deletions cut 5 bases from V and 2 bases from J, with 13 bases between. The CDR3 has 16 amino acids. Germline CDR1 reads MNHNS; CDR2 reads SASEGT. CDR3 coding DNA: TGTGCCAGCAGTTACCGCCCAGGGGCTGGGGCCAACGTCCTGACTTTC. It encodes CASSYRPGAGANVLTF.

In this sample, this clonotype turned up a few times. The rearrangement links TRBV20-1 to TRBJ1-6; the D is unclear. Trimming left V 4 bases short and J 6 bases short, with 7 bases between. CDR3 size: 12 residues. The germline V gene has CDR1 DFQATT and CDR2 SNEGSKA (reference sequence). CDR3 region: CSATVSNSPLHF. The CDR3 DNA reads TGCAGTGCTACCGTTTCTAATTCACCCCTCCACTTT.

In this sample, this clonotype turned up many times. This chain uses TRBV12-3 or TRBV12-4 with TRBJ1-4; perhaps TRBD1 as D (5 bases). This CDR3 has 17 residues. The V end was cut by 7 bases, the J end by 5 bases, with 23 bases between. CDR3 nucleotides: TGTGCCAGCAAAGGAGGGACCGACGTAAGGAAGAATGAAAAACTGTTTTTT. It yields the protein CASKGGTDVRKNEKLFF.

This clonotype occurred many times. The gene calls are TRBV6-1 and TRBJ2-7; D may correspond to TRBD1 or TRBD2 (5 bases each). This CDR3 has 15 amino acids. Germline V CDR1 and CDR2: MNHNS, SASEGT. Deletions cut 5 bases from V and 5 bases from J, with 19 bases between. The CDR3 loop is CASSWWGRAGHEQYF. Written as DNA, the CDR3 is TGTGCCAGCAGTTGGTGGGGACGGGCTGGGCACGAGCAGTACTTC.

V gene TRBV5-1 combines with J gene TRBJ2-4; D gene uncertain. This CDR3 is built from 14 residues. Per the germline V gene, CDR1 is SGHRS and CDR2 is YFSETQ. V was shortened by 0 bases and J by 0 bases, with 4 bases between the two germline ends. CDR3 residues: CASSLEVAKNIQYF. CDR3 sequence (DNA): TGCGCCAGCAGCTTGGAAGTAGCCAAAAACATTCAGTACTTC.

This clonotype was observed at least ten times. The chain carries TRBV30 and TRBJ1-1; D is possibly TRBD1 (6 bases). The CDR3 runs to 12 residues. In germline, CDR1 is GTSNPN, CDR2 SVGIG (reference sequence). The V gene lost 6 bases and the J gene lost 8 bases, with 16 bases spanning the gap. The CDR3 DNA reads TGTGCCTGTCTCAATTTGGGACAAGAAGCTTTCTTT. Translated, it gives CACLNLGQEAFF.

The V call is TRBV7-2, the J call TRBJ1-6; possible D gene TRBD1, 6 bases. Germline-derived CDR1 and CDR2 are SGHTA and FQGNSA. V lost 2 bases, J lost 8 bases, and 10 bases lay in between. The CDR3 is 14 amino acids. The CDR3 DNA reads as TGTGCCAGCAGCTTAATGGCAGGGGATTCACCCCTCCACTTT. Residues: CASSLMAGDSPLHF. Together with reference TRBV7-2 and TRBJ1-6, the CDR3 gives the full variable domain: GAGVSQSPSNKVTEKGKDVELRCDPISGHTALYWYRQSLGQGLEFLIYFQGNSAPDKSGLPSDRFSAERTGGSVSTLTIQRTQQEDSAVYLCASSLMAGDSPLHFGNGTRLTVT.

This clonotype was seen repeatedly, ten times or more. CDR3 nucleotides: TGTGCCAGCAGTCGGGGACACCCTAGCAATCAGCCCCAGCATTTT. This translates into CASSRGHPSNQPQHF. The chain links TRBV12-3 or TRBV12-4 to TRBJ1-5, with D possibly being TRBD1 (6 bases). The CDR3 covers 15 residues. The ends were cut back, 5 bases at V and 0 bases at J, with 11 bases in the middle.

This clonotype was picked up a small number of times. The chain recombines TRBV30 with TRBJ2-7; D possibly corresponds to TRBD2 (5 bases). Trimming removed 3 bases from V and 3 bases from J, with 18 bases in between. Germline CDR1 is GTSNPN and CDR2 is SVGIG (reference sequence). The CDR3 runs to 15 residues. CDR3 amino acids: CAWSRPTNRDYEQYF. CDR3 bases: TGTGCCTGGAGCCGACCGACAAATCGGGACTACGAGCAGTACTTC.

The chain joins TRBV7-8 to TRBJ2-3; TRBD2 aligns across 9 bases. Germline CDR1 is SGHVS and CDR2 is FQNEAQ. This CDR3 region has 19 residues. The ends lost 5 bases at V and 7 bases at J; junction bases unmatched: 22. CDR3 nucleotides: TGTGCCAGCAGCACCCGGACTAGCGAGAAGATCCCCGCAAGAAATACGCAGTATTTT. Translated, it gives CASSTRTSEKIPARNTQYF.

This clonotype was seen ten or more times. The chain is built from TRBV12-3 or TRBV12-4 and TRBJ1-1; D remains unclear. With 7 bases removed from V and 2 bases from J, the gap between germline ends came to 8 bases. The CDR3 is 12 residues long. The CDR3 is CASTRTNTEAFF. In nucleotides, the CDR3 is TGTGCCAGCACCCGGACTAACACTGAAGCTTTCTTT.